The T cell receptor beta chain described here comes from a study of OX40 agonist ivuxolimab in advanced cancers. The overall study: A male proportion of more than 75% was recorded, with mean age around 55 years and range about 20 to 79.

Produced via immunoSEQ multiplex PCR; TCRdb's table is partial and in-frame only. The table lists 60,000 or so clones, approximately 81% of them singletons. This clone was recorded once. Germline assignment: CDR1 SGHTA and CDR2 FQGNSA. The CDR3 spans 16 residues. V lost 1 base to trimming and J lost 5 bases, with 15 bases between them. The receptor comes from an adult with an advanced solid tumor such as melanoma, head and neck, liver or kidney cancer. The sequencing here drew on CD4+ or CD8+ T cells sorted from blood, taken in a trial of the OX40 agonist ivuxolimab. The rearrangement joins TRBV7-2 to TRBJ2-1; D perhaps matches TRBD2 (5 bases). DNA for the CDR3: TGTGCCAGCAGCTTAGGGCCAGGTAGCGCGAACAATGAGCAGTTCTTC. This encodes CASSLGPGSANNEQFF. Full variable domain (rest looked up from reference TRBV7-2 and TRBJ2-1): GAGVSQSPSNKVTEKGKDVELRCDPISGHTALYWYRQSLGQGLEFLIYFQGNSAPDKSGLPSDRFSAERTGGSVSTLTIQRTQQEDSAVYLCASSLGPGSANNEQFFGPGTRLTVL.